This TCR beta chain was retrieved from a study of CD4 T cells in relation to SARS-CoV-2 and coronaviruses. Study-wide results and limits: Crossreactivity was assessed only for spike protein, not other viral proteins. Each donor contributed either pre-pandemic or post-infection samples, not both. According to naive versus memory sequencing, detected responses are memory recall, not newly primed.

To note about this clone: Its antigen is not known.

The CDR3 has 14 residues. CDR1 and CDR2 from the germline V gene are KGHDR and SFDVKD. V lost 4 bases, J lost 3 bases, and 12 bases lay in between. Unexposed donor CD4+ T cells date from 2011-2018, before the COVID-19 pandemic. Clones were sequenced by immunoSEQ multiplex PCR, and TCRdb holds only the in-frame ones, with some missing. The data contain approximately 64,000 clones, approximately 94% of them singletons. The sequenced sample consisted of naive CD4+ T cells from PBMCs. Subset meaning: naive CD4+ T cells isolated by negative enrichment. The chain carries TRBV24-1 and TRBJ2-7, with D unclear. The source of this sequence is a human donor in good health. CDR3: CATSESTDYYEQYF. DNA for the CDR3: TGTGCCACCAGTGAATCGACCGATTACTACGAGCAGTACTTC.